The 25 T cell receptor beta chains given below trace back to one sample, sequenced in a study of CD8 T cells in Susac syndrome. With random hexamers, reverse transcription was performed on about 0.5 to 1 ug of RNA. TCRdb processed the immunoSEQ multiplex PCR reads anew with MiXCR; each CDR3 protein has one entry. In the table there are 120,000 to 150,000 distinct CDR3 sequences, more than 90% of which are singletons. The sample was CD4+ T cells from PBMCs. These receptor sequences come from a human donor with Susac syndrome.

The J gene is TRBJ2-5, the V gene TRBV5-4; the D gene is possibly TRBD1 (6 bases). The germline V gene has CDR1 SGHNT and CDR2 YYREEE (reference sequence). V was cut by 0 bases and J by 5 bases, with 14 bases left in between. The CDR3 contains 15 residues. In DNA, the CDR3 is TGTGCCAGCAGCTTGGTAATAGGGGGTTTGGAGACCCAGTACTTC. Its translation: CASSLVIGGLETQYF. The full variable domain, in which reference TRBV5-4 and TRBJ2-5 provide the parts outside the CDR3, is ETGVTQSPTHLIKTRGQQVTLRCSSQSGHNTVSWYQQALGQGPQFIFQYYREEENGRGNFPPRFSGLQFPNYSSELNVNALELDDSALYLCASSLVIGGLETQYFGPGTRLLVL.

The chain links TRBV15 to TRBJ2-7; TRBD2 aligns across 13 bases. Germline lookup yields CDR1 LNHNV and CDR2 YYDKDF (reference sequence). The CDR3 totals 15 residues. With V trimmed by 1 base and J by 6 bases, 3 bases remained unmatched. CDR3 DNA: TGTGCCACCAGCAGAGGGGGACTAGCGGGAAGCGAGCAGTACTTC. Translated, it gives CATSRGGLAGSEQYF.

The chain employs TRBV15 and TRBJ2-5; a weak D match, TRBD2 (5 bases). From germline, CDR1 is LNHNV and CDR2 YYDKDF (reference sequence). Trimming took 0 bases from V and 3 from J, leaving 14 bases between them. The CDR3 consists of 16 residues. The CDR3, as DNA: TGTGCCACCAGCAGAGAAGTAGTCGGGGTGAAAGAGACCCAGTACTTC. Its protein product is CATSREVVGVKETQYF. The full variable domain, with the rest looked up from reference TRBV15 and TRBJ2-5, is DAMVIQNPRYQVTQFGKPVTLSCSQTLNHNVMYWYQQKSSQAPKLLFHYYDKDFNNEADTPDNFQSRRPNTSFCFLDIRSPGLGDTAMYLCATSREVVGVKETQYFGPGTRLLVL.

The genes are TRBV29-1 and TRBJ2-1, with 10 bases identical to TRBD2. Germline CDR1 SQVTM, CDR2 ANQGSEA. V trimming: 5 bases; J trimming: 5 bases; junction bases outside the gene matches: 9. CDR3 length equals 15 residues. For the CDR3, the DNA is TGCAGCGTTCTCCTCCTAGCGGGAGCAAACAATGAGCAGTTCTTC. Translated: CSVLLLAGANNEQFF.

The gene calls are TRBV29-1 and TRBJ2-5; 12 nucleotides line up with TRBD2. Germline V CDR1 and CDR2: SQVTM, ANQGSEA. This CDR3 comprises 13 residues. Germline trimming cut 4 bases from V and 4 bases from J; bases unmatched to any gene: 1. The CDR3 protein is CSVGLAGVETQYF. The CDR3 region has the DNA TGCAGCGTTGGACTAGCGGGAGTAGAGACCCAGTACTTC.

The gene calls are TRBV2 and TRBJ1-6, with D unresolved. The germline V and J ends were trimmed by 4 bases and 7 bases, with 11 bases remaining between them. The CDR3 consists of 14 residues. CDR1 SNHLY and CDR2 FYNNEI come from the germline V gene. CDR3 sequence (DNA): TGTGCCAGCAGTGCAGAGAGTCCCAATTCACCCCTCCACTTT. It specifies CASSAESPNSPLHF.

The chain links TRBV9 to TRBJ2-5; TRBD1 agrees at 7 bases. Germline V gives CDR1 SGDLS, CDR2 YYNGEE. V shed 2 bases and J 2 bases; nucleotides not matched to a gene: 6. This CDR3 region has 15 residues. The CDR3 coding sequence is TGTGCCAGCAGCGTGGGGACAGCAACTCAAGAGACCCAGTACTTC. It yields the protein CASSVGTATQETQYF. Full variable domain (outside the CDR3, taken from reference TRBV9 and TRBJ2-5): DSGVTQTPKHLITATGQRVTLRCSPRSGDLSVYWYQQSLDQGLQFLIQYYNGEERAKGNILERFSAQQFPDLHSELNLSSLELGDSALYFCASSVGTATQETQYFGPGTRLLVL.

This CDR3 is CASSPMGASPLHF. In nucleotides, the CDR3 is TGTGCCAGCAGCCCCATGGGGGCCTCACCCCTCCACTTT. The chain recombines TRBV3-1 with TRBJ1-6; a weak D match, TRBD1 (6 bases). Per the germline V gene, CDR1 is LGHDT and CDR2 is YNNKEL (reference sequence). This CDR3 spans 13 amino acids. The germline V and J ends were trimmed by 4 bases and 10 bases, with 11 bases remaining between them.

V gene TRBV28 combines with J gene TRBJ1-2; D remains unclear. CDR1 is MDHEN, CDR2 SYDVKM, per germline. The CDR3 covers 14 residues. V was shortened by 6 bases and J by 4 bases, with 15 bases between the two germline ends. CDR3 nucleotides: TGTGCCAGCAGCCCCCCTCATATGCTCTATGGCTACACCTTC. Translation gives CASSPPHMLYGYTF.

CDR3 nucleotides: TGTGCCAGCAGCCCAGCGGGGGGGCAAGAGACCCAGTACTTC. Translation gives CASSPAGGQETQYF. The chain carries TRBV7-3 and TRBJ2-5, with 10 bases matching TRBD2. J was trimmed by 2 bases and V by 5 bases; bases with no gene match: 2. This CDR3 contains 14 residues. CDR1 and CDR2 from the germline V gene are SGHTA and FQGTGA. The whole variable domain, remainder taken from reference TRBV7-3 and TRBJ2-5, is GAGVSQTPSNKVTEKGKYVELRCDPISGHTALYWYRQSLGQGPEFLIYFQGTGAADDSGLPNDRFFAVRPEGSVSTLKIQRTERGDSAVYLCASSPAGGQETQYFGPGTRLLVL.

Here the CDR3 DNA reads TGCAGTGCTAGAGGGCTTTATAGCAATCAGCCCCAGCATTTT. Amino acids: CSARGLYSNQPQHF. The rearrangement links TRBV20-1 to TRBJ1-5; D unresolved. The CDR3 is made up of 14 amino acids. V was cut by 1 base and J by 0 bases, with 7 bases left in between. The germline V gene encodes CDR1 DFQATT and CDR2 SNEGSKA (reference sequence).

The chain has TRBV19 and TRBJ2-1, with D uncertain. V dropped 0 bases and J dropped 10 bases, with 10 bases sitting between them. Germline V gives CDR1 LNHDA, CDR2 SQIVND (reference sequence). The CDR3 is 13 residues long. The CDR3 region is CASSIDHGAEQFF. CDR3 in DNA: TGTGCCAGTAGTATAGATCACGGCGCGGAGCAGTTCTTC.

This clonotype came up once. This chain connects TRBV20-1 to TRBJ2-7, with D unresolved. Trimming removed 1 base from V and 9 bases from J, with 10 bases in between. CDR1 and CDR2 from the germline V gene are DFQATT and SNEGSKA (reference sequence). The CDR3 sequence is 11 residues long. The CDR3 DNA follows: TGCAGTGCTAGAGGGTCCCACACGCAGTACTTC. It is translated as CSARGSHTQYF.

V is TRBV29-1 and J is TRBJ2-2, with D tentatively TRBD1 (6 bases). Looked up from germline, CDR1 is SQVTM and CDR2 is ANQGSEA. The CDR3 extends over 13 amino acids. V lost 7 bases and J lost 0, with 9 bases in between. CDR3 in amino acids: CSADRTNTGELFF. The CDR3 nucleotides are TGCAGCGCCGACAGGACGAACACCGGGGAGCTGTTTTTT.

CDR3 bases: TGCAGTGCTAGAGAAGGGTCGGTTAAAAACATTCAGTACTTC. Translating it yields CSAREGSVKNIQYF. The chain carries TRBV20-1 and TRBJ2-4; no definite D call. Germline V lookup: CDR1 DFQATT, CDR2 SNEGSKA (reference sequence). V was trimmed by 0 bases and J by 4 bases, leaving 10 bases between them. The CDR3 contains 14 residues.

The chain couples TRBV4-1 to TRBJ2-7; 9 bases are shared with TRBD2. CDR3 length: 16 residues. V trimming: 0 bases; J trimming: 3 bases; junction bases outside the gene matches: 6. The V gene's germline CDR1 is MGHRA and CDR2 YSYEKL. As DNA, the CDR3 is TGCGCCAGCAGCCAAGATCGGAGCGGGGGGATCTACGAGCAGTACTTC. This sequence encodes CASSQDRSGGIYEQYF.

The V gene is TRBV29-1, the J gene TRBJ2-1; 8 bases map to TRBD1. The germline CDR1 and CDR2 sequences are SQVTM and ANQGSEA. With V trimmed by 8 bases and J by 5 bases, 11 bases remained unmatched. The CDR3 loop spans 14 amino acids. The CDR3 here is CSSDRGQRNNEQFF. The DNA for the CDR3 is TGCAGCTCCGACAGGGGACAAAGGAACAATGAGCAGTTCTTC.

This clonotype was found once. CDR3 sequence (DNA): TGTGCCAGCAGCTCCTGGGACCTACTCTACGAGCAGTACTTC. Encoded protein: CASSSWDLLYEQYF. The rearrangement links TRBV11-2 to TRBJ2-7, with D possibly being TRBD1 or TRBD2 (5 bases each). The germline V and J ends were trimmed by 4 bases and 3 bases, with 13 bases remaining between them. The length of the CDR3 is 14 residues. The V gene's germline CDR1 is SGHAT and CDR2 FQNNGV.

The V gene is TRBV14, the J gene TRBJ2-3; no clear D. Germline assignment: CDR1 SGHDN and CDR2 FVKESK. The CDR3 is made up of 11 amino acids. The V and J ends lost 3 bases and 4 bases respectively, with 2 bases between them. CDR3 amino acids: CASSHADTQYF. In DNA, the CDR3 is TGTGCCAGCAGCCACGCAGATACGCAGTATTTT.

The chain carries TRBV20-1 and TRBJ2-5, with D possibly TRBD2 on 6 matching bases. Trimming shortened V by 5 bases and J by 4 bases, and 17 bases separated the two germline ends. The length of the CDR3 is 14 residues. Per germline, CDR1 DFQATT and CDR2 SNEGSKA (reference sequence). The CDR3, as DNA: TGCAGTGCTGTGAAGGGAGGATTGGGAGAGACCCAGTACTTC. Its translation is CSAVKGGLGETQYF.

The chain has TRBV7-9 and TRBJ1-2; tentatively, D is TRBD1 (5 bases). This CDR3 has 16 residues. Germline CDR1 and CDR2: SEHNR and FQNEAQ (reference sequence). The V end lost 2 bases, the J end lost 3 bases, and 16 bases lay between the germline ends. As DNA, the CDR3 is TGTGCCAGCAGCTTAAGACACAGGAATTCCTACTATGGCTACACCTTC. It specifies CASSLRHRNSYYGYTF. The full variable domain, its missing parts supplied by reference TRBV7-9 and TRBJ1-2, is DTGVSQNPRHKITKRGQNVTFRCDPISEHNRLYWYRQTLGQGPEFLTYFQNEAQLEKSRLLSDRFSAERPKGSFSTLEIQRTEQGDSAMYLCASSLRHRNSYYGYTFGSGTRLTVV.

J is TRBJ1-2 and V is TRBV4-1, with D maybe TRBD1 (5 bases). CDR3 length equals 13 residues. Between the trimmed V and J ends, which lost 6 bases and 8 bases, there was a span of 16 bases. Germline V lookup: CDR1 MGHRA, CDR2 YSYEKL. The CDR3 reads CASRTPSSGGYTF. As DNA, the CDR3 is TGCGCCAGCAGAACGCCCTCGTCAGGGGGCTACACCTTC.

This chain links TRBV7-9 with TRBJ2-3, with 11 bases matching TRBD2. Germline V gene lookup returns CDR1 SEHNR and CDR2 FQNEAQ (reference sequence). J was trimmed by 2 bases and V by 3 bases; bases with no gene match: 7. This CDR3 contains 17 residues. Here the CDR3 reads CASSFGLAGGYTDTQYF. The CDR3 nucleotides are TGTGCCAGCAGCTTCGGGCTAGCGGGGGGCTACACAGATACGCAGTATTTT.

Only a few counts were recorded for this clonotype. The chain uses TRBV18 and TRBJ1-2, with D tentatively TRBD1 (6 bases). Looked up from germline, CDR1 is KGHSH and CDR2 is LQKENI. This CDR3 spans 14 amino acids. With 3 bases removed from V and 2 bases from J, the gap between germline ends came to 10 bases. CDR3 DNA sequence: TGTGCCAGCTCACCGGGGGGCGTGAACTATGGCTACACCTTC. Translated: CASSPGGVNYGYTF.

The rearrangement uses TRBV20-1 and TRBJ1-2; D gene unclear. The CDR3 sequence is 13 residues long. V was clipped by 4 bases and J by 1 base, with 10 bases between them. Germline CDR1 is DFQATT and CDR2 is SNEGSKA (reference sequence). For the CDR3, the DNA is TGCAGTGCTAAAGCCAGCTTTAACTATGGCTACACCTTC. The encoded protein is CSAKASFNYGYTF.